This T cell receptor (beta chain) was identified in a study of T cells after yellow fever vaccination (dated by TCRdb to between 2019 and 2020). General notes on the study: The SMART-Seq v4 Ultra Low Input RNA kit was used to prepare libraries from fractions with low cell numbers. Two healthy male donors, one aged 18 to 30 and one aged 30 to 40 years, made up the cohort. Blood samples were taken at several timepoints before and after primary and secondary immunization, and bulk PBMC replicates and cell subsets were isolated. Bulk TCR alpha and beta repertoires were sequenced longitudinally to track T-cell clones before and after primary and booster YFV17D yellow fever vaccination.

Study-level results and caveats: Because the study included only a couple of donors, the extent to which the findings can be generalized is limited. Compared with the primary T-cell response, the secondary T-cell response was weaker but faster, peaking on day 5 rather than day 15. FACS-sorted repertoires could contain abundant contaminating clonotypes from the bulk population, so computational filtering was required. A small fraction of clonotypes appeared in both the CD4 and CD8 compartments, likely as a result of convergent recombination. After the booster, most clones that had expanded after primary vaccination were detected again (about 95% of CD4 and under 90% of CD8), suggesting broad maintenance of memory.

This clonotype was observed a handful of times. Its antigen remains unidentified. One base away there is no much larger clone; base qualities are not given. The treatment or condition label of this sample denotes: live attenuated yellow fever vaccine strain. Two biological replicates of bulk PBMCs were collected at each blood-draw timepoint. PBMCs were isolated from peripheral blood using a standard Ficoll-Paque protocol. RNA was extracted with TriZol from bulk PBMCs, CD4 and CD8 fractions, and dextramer-positive and dextramer-negative fractions. These reads were obtained on an Illumina NovaSeq 6000. TCR cDNA was synthesized by 5'RACE template switching, through which a universal primer site and unique molecular identifiers were introduced. cDNA synthesis was primed from both the TCR alpha and TCR beta constant segments. Two PCR steps were used to amplify libraries, with sample barcodes and sequencing adapters being added in the second step. Sequencing of libraries was performed on Illumina HiSeq 2500 (2x100 bp) or NovaSeq (2x150 bp). As for how the authors treated the data: Reads were demultiplexed and collapsed into UMI consensus sequences with MIGEC, and V(D)J alignment was performed with MiXCR. Vaccine-responding clonotypes were defined with edgeR using replicate PBMC samples, requiring FDR below 0.01 and a log2 fold change above 5 up to day 15. Bulk clonotypes were assigned CD4 or CD8 identity according to which sequenced CD4 or CD8 repertoire held them at higher abundance. Using fastp trimming at Q25 and MiXCR clonotype assembly, TCRdb reanalyzed the public sequencing data and kept in-frame beta chains. Rows with one shared CDR3 protein collapse into an entry with the most common genes and DNA. In this record, the V and J calls reflect TCRdb's handling and not the investigators' own analysis. This sample comprises 300,000 to 350,000 distinct CDR3 sequences, roughly 4.3% of them detected only once. Together, the top ten hold approximately 25% of the sample.

Cut back by 10 bases and 2 bases, the V and J ends lie 13 bases apart. From its cysteine to its phenylalanine, the CDR3 spans 13 amino acids. Just the 39-base CDR3 DNA is kept, in frame starting at base 1. CDR1 MDHEN and CDR2 SYDVKM were looked up in the germline V gene. The chain joins TRBV28 to TRBJ2-3, with the D gene too uncertain to name. The input for sequencing was PBMCs, taken 5 days after the yellow fever booster vaccination. This TCR derives from a man between 18 and 35 years old who received the YFV17D yellow fever vaccine. In nucleotide form, the sequence is TGTGCCACCTACCTTTCTACCACAGATACGCAGTATTTT. This yields the protein CATYLSTTDTQYF. Extended through the reference TRBV28 and TRBJ2-3 proteins, this CDR3 yields the full variable domain: DVKVTQSSRYLVKRTGEKVFLECVQDMDHENMFWYRQDPGLGLRLIYFSYDVKMKEKGDIPEGYSVSREKKERFSLILESASTNQTSMYLCATYLSTTDTQYFGPGTRLTVL.